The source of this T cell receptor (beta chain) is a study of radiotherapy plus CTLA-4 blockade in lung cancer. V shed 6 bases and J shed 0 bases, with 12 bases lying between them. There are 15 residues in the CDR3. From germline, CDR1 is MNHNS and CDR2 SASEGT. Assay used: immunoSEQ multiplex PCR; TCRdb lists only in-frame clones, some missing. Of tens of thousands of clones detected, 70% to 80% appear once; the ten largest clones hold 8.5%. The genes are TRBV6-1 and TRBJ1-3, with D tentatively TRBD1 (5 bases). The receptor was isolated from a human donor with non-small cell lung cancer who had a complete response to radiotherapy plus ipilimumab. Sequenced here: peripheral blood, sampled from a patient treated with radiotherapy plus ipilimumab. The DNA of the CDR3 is TGTGCCAGCAGCGACTTTAGGGGCTCTGGAAACACCATATATTTT. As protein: CASSDFRGSGNTIYF.